The 8 T cell receptor beta chains below come from one sample, sequenced in a study of T cell responses to AZD1222 COVID-19 vaccine. Measured with immunoSEQ multiplex PCR; TCRdb has only the in-frame clones, and not every one. This table has about 140,000 clones, roughly nine tenths appearing once. The sample consisted of peripheral blood, taken 28 days after the second AZD1222 dose. The receptors shown here come from an adult who received the AZD1222 COVID-19 vaccine.

The chain is built from TRBV27 and TRBJ2-7, with 10 nucleotides matching TRBD1. CDR1 MNHEY and CDR2 SMNVEV come from the germline V gene (reference sequence). Trimming removed 4 bases from V and 4 bases from J; junction bases left unmatched: 4. This CDR3 has 14 residues. CDR3 DNA sequence: TGTGCCAGCAGTTGGGGGACAGGGGATTACGAGCAGTACTTC. Protein sequence: CASSWGTGDYEQYF.

The V and J genes are TRBV10-3 and TRBJ1-2; the match to TRBD1 covers 8 bases. There are 14 residues in the CDR3. The trim removed 5 bases at V and 1 base at J, leaving 3 bases unmatched. The V gene's germline CDR1 is ENHRY and CDR2 SYGVKD. Here the CDR3 reads CAISRDRINYGYTF. DNA for the CDR3: TGTGCCATCAGTCGGGACAGGATTAACTATGGCTACACCTTC.

The rearrangement joins TRBV20-1 to TRBJ1-2; D might be TRBD1 (6 bases). CDR1 and CDR2 from the germline V gene are DFQATT and SNEGSKA (reference sequence). V was clipped by 5 bases and J by 7 bases, with 11 bases between them. The CDR3 loop spans 11 amino acids. CDR3 in DNA: TGCAGTGCTTGGACAGCGGCTGGCTACACCTTC. It yields the protein CSAWTAAGYTF.

The chain links TRBV7-2 to TRBJ1-2; TRBD1 matches at 7 bases. The CDR3 is made up of 18 amino acids. Germline assignment: CDR1 SGHTA and CDR2 FQGNSA. The V and J ends lost 5 bases and 4 bases, in that order; junction bases with no gene match: 19. The CDR3 loop reads CASSKRNRGPSDFYGYTF. CDR3 in DNA: TGTGCCAGCAGCAAGCGAAACAGGGGTCCATCGGATTTCTATGGCTACACCTTC.

The chain carries TRBV11-1 and TRBJ2-1, with D possibly being TRBD1 or TRBD2 (5 bases each). The CDR3 sequence is 15 residues long. V gave up 5 bases and J gave up 7 bases, with 18 bases separating them. Germline V CDR1 and CDR2: SGHAT, FQDESV (reference sequence). Written as DNA, the CDR3 is TGTGCCAGCAGCCCCGGCAGAGGGGCGGCAAATGAGCAGTTCTTC. Residues: CASSPGRGAANEQFF.

This sequence joins TRBV24-1 and TRBJ2-5, with TRBD1 matching over 11 bases. The germline V gene has CDR1 KGHDR and CDR2 SFDVKD. The J segment lost 1 base and the V segment lost 6 bases, leaving 6 bases of the junction unmatched. The CDR3 totals 16 residues. In nucleotides, the CDR3 is TGTGCCACCAGTCCCACGGGACAGGGGGTCCAAGAGACCCAGTACTTC. Encoded protein: CATSPTGQGVQETQYF.

The genes are TRBV6-2 or TRBV6-3 and TRBJ2-1; D is ambiguous. CDR3 length equals 17 residues. Trimming took off 4 bases at V and 0 bases at J, with 16 bases between the two ends. The germline V gene has CDR1 MNHEY and CDR2 SVGEGT. CDR3 sequence reads: CASSSPLTSSSYNEQFF. DNA of the CDR3: TGTGCCAGCAGTTCCCCCTTGACTTCGAGCTCCTACAATGAGCAGTTCTTC.

The rearrangement uses TRBV25-1 and TRBJ2-1, with 8 bases matching TRBD2. Germline V gene data show CDR1 as MGHDK and CDR2 as SYGVNS. J was trimmed by 7 bases and V by 5 bases; bases with no gene match: 4. The CDR3 runs 13 residues. The CDR3 is CASSSGSLNEQFF. The CDR3 DNA follows: TGTGCCAGCAGTAGCGGGAGTCTGAATGAGCAGTTCTTC.